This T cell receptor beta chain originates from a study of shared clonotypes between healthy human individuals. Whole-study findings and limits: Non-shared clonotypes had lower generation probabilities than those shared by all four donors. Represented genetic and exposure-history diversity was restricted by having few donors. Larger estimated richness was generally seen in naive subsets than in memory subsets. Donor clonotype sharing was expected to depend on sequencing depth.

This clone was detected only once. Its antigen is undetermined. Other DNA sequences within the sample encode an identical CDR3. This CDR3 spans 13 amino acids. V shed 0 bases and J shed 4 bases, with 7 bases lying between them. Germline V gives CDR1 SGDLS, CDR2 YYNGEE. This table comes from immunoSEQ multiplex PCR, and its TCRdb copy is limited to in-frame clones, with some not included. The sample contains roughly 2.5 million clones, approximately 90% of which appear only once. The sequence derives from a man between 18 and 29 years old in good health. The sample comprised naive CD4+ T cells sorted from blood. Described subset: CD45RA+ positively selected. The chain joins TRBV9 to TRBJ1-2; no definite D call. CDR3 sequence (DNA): TGTGCCAGCAGCGTAGGTGGCAGCTATGGCTACACCTTC. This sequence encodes CASSVGGSYGYTF. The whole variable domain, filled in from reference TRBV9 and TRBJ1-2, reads DSGVTQTPKHLITATGQRVTLRCSPRSGDLSVYWYQQSLDQGLQFLIQYYNGEERAKGNILERFSAQQFPDLHSELNLSSLELGDSALYFCASSVGGSYGYTFGSGTRLTVV.